This passage covers 15 T cell receptor beta chains from one sample sequenced in a study of T cells expressing NK-cell markers. TCRdb reprocessed the 5' RACE reads, keeping one entry per CDR3 protein, no DNA. The sample totals about 550,000 distinct CDR3 sequences; its top ten clones hold 3% to 4.5%. The sample consisted of blood T cells: a sorted CD56 or NKG2C T cell subset, CD4+ or CD8+ T cells, or bulk PBMC T cells (not recorded which). The receptors come from a man between 18 and 29 years old in good health.

This CDR3 reads CASSESPRPEQFF. The chain is built from TRBV25-1 and TRBJ2-1; the D gene TCRdb calls, TRBD1, cannot be checked with no DNA. The CDR3 runs 13 residues. Germline V lookup: CDR1 MGHDK, CDR2 SYGVNS. The full variable domain, with the rest looked up from reference TRBV25-1 and TRBJ2-1, is EADIYQTPRYLVIGTGKKITLECSQTMGHDKMYWYQQDPGMELHLIHYSYGVNSTEKGDLSSESTVSRIRTEHFPLTLESARPSHTSQYLCASSESPRPEQFFGPGTRLTVL.

CDR3 residues: CATSDPTSGKDNEQFF. This chain connects TRBV24-1 to TRBJ2-1; TCRdb calls TRBD2, which cannot be checked without DNA. This CDR3 is built from 16 residues. Germline CDR1 KGHDR, CDR2 SFDVKD.

The rearrangement links TRBV18 to TRBJ2-1; TCRdb's D call, TRBD2, is unchecked because there is no DNA. CDR1 and CDR2 from the germline V gene are KGHSH and LQKENI. This CDR3 has 13 residues. This CDR3 is CASSGSGSNEQFF.

Here the CDR3 reads CALQVGTDTQYF. V is TRBV7-9 and J is TRBJ2-3. Germline V gene sequence: CDR1 SEHNR, CDR2 FQNEAQ (reference sequence). The CDR3 has 12 amino acids. The whole variable domain, remainder taken from reference TRBV7-9 and TRBJ2-3, is DTGVSQNPRHKITKRGQNVTFRCDPISEHNRLYWYRQTLGQGPEFLTYFQNEAQLEKSRLLSDRFSAERPKGSFSTLEIQRTEQGDSAMYLCALQVGTDTQYFGPGTRLTVL.

This sequence joins TRBV5-1 and TRBJ2-7; the D call of TRBD1 rests on TCRdb alone, since no DNA is present to check it. Germline CDR1 and CDR2: SGHRS and YFSETQ. The CDR3 runs to 15 residues. The CDR3 sequence: CASSAQGDLSYEQYF.

The chain links TRBV6-6 to TRBJ2-2; TCRdb lists TRBD2, though no DNA is available to test this call. CDR1 and CDR2 from the germline V gene are MNHNY and SVGAGI (reference sequence). The CDR3 is 13 residues long. The CDR3 sequence: CAGGLGNTGELFF.

The CDR3 loop reads CASSSPGQGFPDTQYF. The chain uses TRBV27 and TRBJ2-3; the TRBD1 assignment by TCRdb is unverifiable without DNA. Looked up from germline, CDR1 is MNHEY and CDR2 is SMNVEV (reference sequence). The CDR3 spans 16 residues.

This chain connects TRBV25-1 to TRBJ1-1. Germline V gene lookup returns CDR1 MGHDK and CDR2 SYGVNS. The CDR3 is 13 amino acids. CDR3 sequence: CASSGRKNTEAFF.

V usage is TRBV5-5 and J usage is TRBJ2-3; TCRdb's D call, TRBD1, is unchecked because there is no DNA. CDR1 SGHKS and CDR2 YYEKEE come from the germline V gene (reference sequence). The CDR3 is 15 residues long. CDR3 sequence: CASSTWTGNTDTQYF.

The CDR3 protein is CASSLFGRGKYQETQYF. The chain couples TRBV7-9 to TRBJ2-5; the D call from TCRdb, TRBD1, cannot be confirmed without DNA. The germline V gene encodes CDR1 SEHNR and CDR2 FQNEAQ (reference sequence). This CDR3 has 17 amino acids.

This chain connects TRBV20-1 to TRBJ1-1; the D call from TCRdb, TRBD1, cannot be confirmed without DNA. Germline CDR1 reads DFQATT; CDR2 reads SNEGSKA (reference sequence). The length of the CDR3 is 13 residues. The CDR3 here is CSASQGALTEAFF.

The V call is TRBV4-1, the J call TRBJ2-2; TCRdb lists TRBD1, though no DNA is available to test this call. This CDR3 has 14 residues. Germline loops: CDR1 MGHRA, CDR2 YSYEKL. The chain's CDR3 is CASRRDVNTGELFF.

The chain joins TRBV9 to TRBJ2-2; TCRdb designates TRBD2, a call that cannot be tested without DNA. CDR3 length: 14 amino acids. The germline gives CDR1 SGDLS, CDR2 YYNGEE. The CDR3 sequence: CASRPLAGAGELFF. Together with reference TRBV9 and TRBJ2-2, the CDR3 gives the full variable domain: DSGVTQTPKHLITATGQRVTLRCSPRSGDLSVYWYQQSLDQGLQFLIQYYNGEERAKGNILERFSAQQFPDLHSELNLSSLELGDSALYFCASRPLAGAGELFFGEGSRLTVL.

The rearrangement links TRBV12-3 or TRBV12-4 to TRBJ2-1; TCRdb's D call, TRBD1, is unchecked because there is no DNA. This CDR3 contains 16 residues. The CDR3 loop is CASSFYRTSISNEQFF.

The CDR3 region is CASSHIVVGRIDYGYTF. This sequence joins TRBV11-2 and TRBJ1-2. CDR3 size: 17 residues. Germline CDR1 reads SGHAT; CDR2 reads FQNNGV.